This T cell receptor (beta chain) is from a study of T cells after yellow fever vaccination. Study information: SMART-Seq v4 Ultra Low Input handled preparation of low-cell-number fractions.

A process of 5'RACE template switching, which added a universal primer site and UMIs, was used to make TCR cDNA. One entry per CDR3 protein results from TCRdb running MiXCR on the 5' RACE reads. This sample has hundreds of thousands of distinct CDR3 sequences, with 10% to 15% found just once. This clonotype came up many times. Its antigen is unknown. This CDR3 region has 15 residues. Germline assignment: CDR1 SGDLS and CDR2 YYNGEE. The ends lost 3 bases at V and 1 base at J; junction bases unmatched: 4. General study points: Among primary-vaccination clones, most reappeared after the booster, at about 95% for CD4 and more than 85% for CD8. Compared with primary, the secondary response was weaker and peaked at day 5, not 15.

Sequenced material: PBMCs, taken on the day of the yellow fever booster vaccination. The sequence was collected from a man aged 30 to 45 who received the YFV17D yellow fever vaccine. The rearrangement links TRBV9 to TRBJ2-1; 7 positions agree with TRBD2. The CDR3, as DNA: TGTGCCAGCAGCGAGGGCGGGAGTTCCTACAATGAGCAGTTCTTC. Translating gives CASSEGGSSYNEQFF.